This is a list of T cell receptor beta chains from one sample in a study of blood T cell repertoires in COVID-19. Sequenced by immunoSEQ multiplex PCR; TCRdb stores in-frame clones only, minus some. Among about 100,000 clones listed, around 89% were seen once. Sequenced: peripheral blood. These receptors originate from a man aged 50-59 years with active or convalescent COVID-19. The CDR3 runs from the conserved cysteine through the conserved F or W. Fields, in order: V gene, J gene, CDR3 length, CDR3 protein.

>TRBV6-6|TRBJ1-5|15
CASKVPRDGNQPQHF
>TRBV12-3/TRBV12-4|TRBJ1-1|13
CASTGQMNTEAFF
>TRBV30|TRBJ1-1|17
CAWSAFQRTGVNTEAFF
>TRBV7-9|TRBJ2-7|15
CASSEGQGSRDEQYF
>TRBV6-6|TRBJ2-7|16
CASSPGTGSLGHEQYF
>TRBV20-1|TRBJ2-5|19
CSASRPWTSGKPYQETQYF
>TRBV28|TRBJ2-3|15
CASSFPPGGTDTQYF
>TRBV11-3|TRBJ2-7|14
CASSFPPGQGNDYF
>TRBV9|TRBJ1-2|15
CASSKRTGEDYGYTF
>TRBV28|TRBJ1-1|15
CASSLLTGGSTEAFF
>TRBV5-1|TRBJ2-3|14
CASSSRGGGDTQYF
>TRBV28|TRBJ2-7|11
CASSRTYEQYF
>TRBV4-3|TRBJ2-7|16
CASSQDHTGGGYEQYF
>TRBV9|TRBJ2-1|13
CASSVGVYNEQFF
>TRBV27|TRBJ2-1|14
CASSLSGAQEEQFF
>TRBV5-1|TRBJ2-1|17
CASSDLLAGGRDNEQFF
>TRBV5-1|TRBJ1-6|15
CASSLDGGGNSPLHF
>TRBV5-6|TRBJ2-1|15
CASSLLTSSINEQFF
>TRBV9|TRBJ2-7|15
CASSVGAEVTYEQYF
>TRBV7-7|TRBJ2-1|16
CASSLGGTSGKYEQFF
>TRBV10-1|TRBJ2-1|14
CASRPAGEYNEQFF
>TRBV18|TRBJ1-4|14
CASSTGTEHEKLFF
>TRBV14|TRBJ2-7|14
CASSQVRGPYEQYF
>TRBV10-1|TRBJ2-7|14
CASSDGTSGRYTYF
>TRBV20-1|TRBJ1-2|11
CSAGQPDGYTF
>TRBV3-1/TRBV3-2|TRBJ2-3|15
CASSPLAGGINTQYF
>TRBV19|TRBJ1-1|14
CASSLDRDRTEAFF
>TRBV28|TRBJ2-1|15
CASRKTSGTYNEQFF
>TRBV28|TRBJ2-1|11
CASSRRNEQFF
>TRBV3-1/TRBV3-2|TRBJ2-7|14
CASSPGLALYEQYF
>TRBV28|TRBJ2-3|16
CASSLRDRDFPYTQYF
>TRBV10-1|TRBJ1-1|15
CASSGGRVGDTEAFF
>TRBV10-3|TRBJ1-6|12
CAIRQAGSPLHF
>TRBV6-5|TRBJ1-1|14
CASSRPGQGPEAFF
>TRBV2|TRBJ1-4|14
CASNQQGGNEKLFF
>TRBV11-2|TRBJ1-2|14
CASSLGQGGYGYTF
>TRBV5-1|TRBJ2-1|15
CASSFQSGSVNEQFF
>TRBV7-5|TRBJ1-3|17
CARSLKIPGQFGNTIYF
>TRBV5-1|TRBJ2-5|16
CASSLVGGRAQETQYF
>TRBV5-6|TRBJ2-7|16
CASSELLTSGVYEQYF
>TRBV6-5|TRBJ1-5|13
CASSPDREQPQHF
>TRBV13|TRBJ1-2|15
CASSELLQGPYGYTF
>TRBV6-5|TRBJ2-1|14
CASRWAGTYNEQFF
>TRBV6-4|TRBJ2-7|13
CASSEVETYEQYF
>TRBV27|TRBJ2-7|15
CASSSITSGKNEQYF
>TRBV28|TRBJ1-2|15
CARKMRGGVDYGYTF
>TRBV9|TRBJ1-4|15
CASSARQRGHEKLFF
>TRBV19|TRBJ2-6|19
CATLRSPGQGHSGANVLTF
>TRBV12-3/TRBV12-4|TRBJ2-2|13
CASSLSGGGELFF
>TRBV7-8|TRBJ1-6|14
CASSLDRTNSPLHF
>TRBV7-9|TRBJ1-1|12
CASSFTGDEAFF
>TRBV3-1/TRBV3-2|TRBJ2-7|15
CASSPGTGGYYEQYF
>TRBV5-1|TRBJ2-5|15
CASSLFAGLQETQYF